This T cell receptor (beta chain) is drawn from a study of T cells in Graves' hyperthyroidism and ophthalmopathy. On the study more broadly: Peripheral blood was collected at initial diagnosis, before any treatment.

The study, taken as a whole, reports: Among clonotypes expanded in thyroid above 0.001, most were also found in blood.

TCR beta CDR3 region amplification was performed from RNA transcripts. During a first-round RT-PCR of the TCR CDR3, the HTBI primer set was used. MiXCR, run by TCRdb on the multiplex PCR reads, gives a single entry per CDR3 protein. Counted here are around 600,000 distinct CDR3 sequences, 14% occurring once; the ten biggest clones make up roughly 7%. This clonotype was recorded at least ten times. Its antigen is currently unknown. A patient was excluded if there was uncontrolled infection, other autoimmune disease, pregnancy or lactation. The CDR3 consists of 15 residues. Trimming cost V 5 bases and J 2 bases, with 15 bases left between them. Looked up from germline, CDR1 is SGHAT and CDR2 is FQNNGV.

Sequencing was done on a sample of blood. This receptor was taken from a woman younger than 35 with Graves' ophthalmopathy. The V and J genes are TRBV11-2 and TRBJ2-5; D might be TRBD2 (5 bases). CDR3 residues: CASSLGWEIQETQYF. The CDR3 nucleotides are TGTGCCAGCAGCCTCGGGTGGGAGATTCAAGAGACCCAGTACTTC.